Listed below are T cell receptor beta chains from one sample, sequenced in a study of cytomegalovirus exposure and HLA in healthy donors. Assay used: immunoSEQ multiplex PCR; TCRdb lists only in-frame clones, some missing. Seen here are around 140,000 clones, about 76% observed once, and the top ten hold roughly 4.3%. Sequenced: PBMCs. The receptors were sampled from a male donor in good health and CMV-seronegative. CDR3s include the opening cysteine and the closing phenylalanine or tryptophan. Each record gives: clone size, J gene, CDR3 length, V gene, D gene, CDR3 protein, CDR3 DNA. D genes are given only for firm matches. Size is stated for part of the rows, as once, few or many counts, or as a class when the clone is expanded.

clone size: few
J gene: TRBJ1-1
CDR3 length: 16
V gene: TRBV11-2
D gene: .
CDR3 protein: CASSLFGRGRVTEAFF
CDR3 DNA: TGTGCCAGCAGCTTATTTGGGAGGGGTCGGGTTACTGAAGCTTTCTTT

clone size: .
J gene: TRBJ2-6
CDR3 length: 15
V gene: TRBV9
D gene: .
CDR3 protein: CASSMAGSGANVLTF
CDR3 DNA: TGTGCCAGCAGCATGGCAGGGTCTGGGGCCAACGTCCTGACTTTC

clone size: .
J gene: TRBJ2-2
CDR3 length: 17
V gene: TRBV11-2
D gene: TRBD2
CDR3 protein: CASSARTSGGQGGELFF
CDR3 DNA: TGTGCCAGCAGCGCCCGGACTAGCGGGGGGCAGGGCGGGGAGCTGTTTTTT

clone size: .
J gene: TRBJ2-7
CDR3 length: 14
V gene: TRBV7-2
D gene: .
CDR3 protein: CASRIQVDYYEQYF
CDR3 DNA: TGTGCCAGCAGGATACAGGTCGATTACTACGAGCAGTACTTC

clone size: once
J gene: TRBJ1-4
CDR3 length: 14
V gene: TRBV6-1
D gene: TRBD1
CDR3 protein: CASSATGGWEKLFF
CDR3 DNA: TGTGCCAGCAGTGCCACAGGGGGCTGGGAAAAACTGTTTTTT

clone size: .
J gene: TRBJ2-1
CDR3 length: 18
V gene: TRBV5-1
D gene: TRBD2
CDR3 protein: CASSSLGVTSGFSNEQFF
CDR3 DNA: TGCGCCAGCAGCTCACTCGGGGTGACTAGCGGTTTCTCCAATGAGCAGTTCTTC

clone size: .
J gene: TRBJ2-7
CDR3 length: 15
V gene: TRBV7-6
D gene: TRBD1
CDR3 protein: CASSSPGQGAYEQYF
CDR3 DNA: TGTGCCAGCAGCTCGCCGGGACAGGGGGCCTACGAGCAGTACTTC

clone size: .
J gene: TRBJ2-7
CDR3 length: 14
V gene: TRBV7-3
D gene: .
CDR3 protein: CASSLMGGADEQYF
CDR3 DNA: TGTGCCAGCAGCTTAATGGGGGGTGCCGACGAGCAGTACTTC

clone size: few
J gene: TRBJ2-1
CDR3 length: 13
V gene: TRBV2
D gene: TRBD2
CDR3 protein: CASGLAGDNEQFF
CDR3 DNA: TGTGCCAGCGGACTAGCGGGGGACAATGAGCAGTTCTTC

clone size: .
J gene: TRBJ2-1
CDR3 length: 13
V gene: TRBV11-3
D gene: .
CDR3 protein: CASSLGVYNEQFF
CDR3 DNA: TGTGCCAGCAGCTTAGGAGTATACAATGAGCAGTTCTTC

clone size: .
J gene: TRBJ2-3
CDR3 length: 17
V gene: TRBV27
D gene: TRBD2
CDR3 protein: CASSLRASGIGSDTQYF
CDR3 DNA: TGTGCCAGCAGTCTACGGGCTAGCGGGATAGGTTCAGATACGCAGTATTTT

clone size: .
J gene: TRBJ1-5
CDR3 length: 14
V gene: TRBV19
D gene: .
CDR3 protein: CASDPGVTTQPQHF
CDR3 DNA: TGTGCCAGTGATCCCGGGGTCACTACGCAGCCCCAGCATTTT

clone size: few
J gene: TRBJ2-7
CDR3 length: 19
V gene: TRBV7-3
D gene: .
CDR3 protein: CASSLYSRGLPASENEQYF
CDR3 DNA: TGTGCCAGCAGCTTATATTCTAGAGGCCTACCCGCTAGCGAGAACGAGCAGTACTTC

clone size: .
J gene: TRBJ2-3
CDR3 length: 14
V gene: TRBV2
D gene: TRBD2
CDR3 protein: CASTGLAGADTQYF
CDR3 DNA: TGTGCCAGCACAGGGCTAGCGGGAGCAGATACGCAGTATTTT

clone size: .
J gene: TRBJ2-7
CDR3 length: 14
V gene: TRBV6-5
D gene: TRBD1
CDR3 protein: CASRITGVPYEQYF
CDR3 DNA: TGTGCCAGCAGGATTACAGGGGTCCCCTACGAGCAGTACTTC

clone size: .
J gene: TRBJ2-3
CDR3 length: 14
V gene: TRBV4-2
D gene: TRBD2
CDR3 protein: CASSKHSGLAGEYF
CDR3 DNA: TGTGCCAGCAGCAAGCATTCGGGACTAGCGGGGGAGTATTTT

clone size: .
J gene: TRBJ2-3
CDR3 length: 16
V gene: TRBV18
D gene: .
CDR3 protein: CASSPSGNQKRDTQYF
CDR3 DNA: TGTGCCAGCTCACCTTCAGGCAACCAAAAAAGGGATACGCAGTATTTT

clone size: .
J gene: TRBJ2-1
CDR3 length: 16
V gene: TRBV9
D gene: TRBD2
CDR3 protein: CASSVVGGGDYNEQFF
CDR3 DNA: TGTGCCAGCAGCGTAGTTGGCGGGGGGGATTACAATGAGCAGTTCTTC

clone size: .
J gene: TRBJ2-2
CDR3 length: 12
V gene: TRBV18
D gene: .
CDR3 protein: CASSPSSGELFF
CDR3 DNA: TGTGCCAGCTCACCTTCCTCCGGGGAGCTGTTTTTT

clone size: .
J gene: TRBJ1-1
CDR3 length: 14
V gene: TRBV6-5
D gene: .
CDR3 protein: CASRKGGVDTEAFF
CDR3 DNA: TGTGCCAGCAGGAAGGGAGGGGTCGACACTGAAGCTTTCTTT

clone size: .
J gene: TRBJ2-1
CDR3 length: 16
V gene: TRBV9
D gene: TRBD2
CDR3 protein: CASSGLLAGGLNEQFF
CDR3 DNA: TGTGCCAGCAGCGGCCTACTAGCGGGAGGGCTAAATGAGCAGTTCTTC

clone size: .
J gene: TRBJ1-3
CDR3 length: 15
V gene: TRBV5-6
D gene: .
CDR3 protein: CASSSTEDTGNTIYF
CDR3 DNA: TGTGCCAGCAGCTCGACAGAGGACACTGGAAACACCATATATTTT

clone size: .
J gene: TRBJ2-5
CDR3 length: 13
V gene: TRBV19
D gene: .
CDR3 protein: CASTDRSVETQYF
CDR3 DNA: TGTGCCAGTACCGATAGAAGCGTAGAGACCCAGTACTTC

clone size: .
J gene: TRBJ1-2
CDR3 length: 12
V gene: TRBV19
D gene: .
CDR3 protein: CASSLGGDRYTF
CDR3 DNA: TGTGCCAGTAGTTTAGGCGGGGATCGCTACACCTTC

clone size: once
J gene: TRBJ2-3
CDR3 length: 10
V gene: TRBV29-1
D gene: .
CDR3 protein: CSVSRATQYF
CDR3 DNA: TGCAGCGTCTCTAGAGCTACGCAGTATTTT

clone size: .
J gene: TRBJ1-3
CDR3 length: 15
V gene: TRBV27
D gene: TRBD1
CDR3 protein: CASSLDRSSGNTIYF
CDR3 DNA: TGTGCCAGCAGTTTGGACAGGTCCTCTGGAAACACCATATATTTT

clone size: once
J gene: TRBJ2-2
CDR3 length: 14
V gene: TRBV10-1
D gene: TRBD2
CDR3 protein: CASSIAGVTGELFF
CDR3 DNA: TGCGCCAGCAGTATAGCGGGAGTAACCGGGGAGCTGTTTTTT